The next 32 T cell receptor beta chains were all read from a single sample in a study of technical replicates of blood from several donors. Clones were read by immunoSEQ multiplex PCR, and TCRdb kept only the in-frame ones, dropping some. The data contain roughly 67,000 clones, 95% to 98% of them singletons. Sequenced sample: T cells isolated from PBMCs. The source of these receptors is a human donor in good health.

The V gene is TRBV4-1, the J gene TRBJ2-2; 9 bases are a match to TRBD1. Germline V CDR1 and CDR2: MGHRA, YSYEKL. The V gene end was trimmed by 4 bases and the J gene end by 4 bases; junction bases not matched to a gene: 4. The CDR3 has 15 amino acids. The CDR3 is CASSRPGQGTGELFF. CDR3 in DNA: TGCGCCAGCAGCCGCCCGGGACAGGGCACCGGGGAGCTGTTTTTT.

The chain recombines TRBV9 with TRBJ2-5, with 7 bases fitting TRBD2. Trimming took 0 bases from V and 5 from J; bases not matched to a gene: 10. Germline CDR1 and CDR2: SGDLS and YYNGEE. This CDR3 is built from 16 residues. The CDR3 DNA reads TGTGCCAGCAGCGTAGTAGAGCGGGGAGGTAGGGAGACCCAGTACTTC. As protein: CASSVVERGGRETQYF.

The chain uses TRBV5-1 and TRBJ2-7, with 11 bases lining up with TRBD2. Per the germline V gene, CDR1 is SGHRS and CDR2 is YFSETQ. This CDR3 has 18 residues. Trimming cost V 0 bases and J 6 bases; bases outside gene matches: 14. CDR3 nucleotides: TGCGCCAGCAGCTTGGGACTAGCGGGATCGAACCGAGGCCCCGAGCAGTACTTC. Its translation is CASSLGLAGSNRGPEQYF.

The chain links TRBV6-5 to TRBJ1-3; tentatively, D is TRBD1 (5 bases). The ends were cut back, 2 bases at V and 0 bases at J, with 11 bases in the middle. Germline V lookup: CDR1 MNHEY, CDR2 SVGAGI. The CDR3 has 16 amino acids. In nucleotides, the CDR3 is TGTGCCAGCAGTTACGGGGGACTCTACTCTGGAAACACCATATATTTT. Amino acid sequence: CASSYGGLYSGNTIYF.

V and J are TRBV11-2 and TRBJ2-7, with 12 bases lining up with TRBD2. The germline CDR1 and CDR2 sequences are SGHAT and FQNNGV. This CDR3 contains 16 residues. V lost 5 bases to trimming and J lost 3 bases; unmatched junction nucleotides: 8. CDR3 sequence reads: CASSGTSGRHLYEQYF. In DNA form, the CDR3 reads TGTGCCAGCAGCGGAACTAGCGGGAGGCACCTCTACGAGCAGTACTTC.

This clone is a singleton in its sample. The chain joins TRBV15 to TRBJ1-2; 7 positions match TRBD1. The J segment lost 7 bases and the V segment lost 0 bases, leaving 5 bases of the junction unmatched. Germline-derived CDR1 and CDR2 are LNHNV and YYDKDF (reference sequence). CDR3 length: 14 amino acids. The CDR3 DNA is TGTGCCACCAGCAGAGATCGGGACAGCATTGGCTACACCTTC. Translation gives CATSRDRDSIGYTF. The variable domain in full, completed from reference TRBV15 and TRBJ1-2, reads DAMVIQNPRYQVTQFGKPVTLSCSQTLNHNVMYWYQQKSSQAPKLLFHYYDKDFNNEADTPDNFQSRRPNTSFCFLDIRSPGLGDTAMYLCATSRDRDSIGYTFGSGTRLTVV.

V gene TRBV27 combines with J gene TRBJ2-1; 7 bases match TRBD1. The V gene end was trimmed by 3 bases and the J gene end by 8 bases; junction bases not matched to a gene: 10. Germline CDR1 is MNHEY and CDR2 is SMNVEV (reference sequence). The CDR3 contains 15 residues. Written as DNA, the CDR3 is TGTGCCAGCAGTTTCAGGGACAGTGGTTTCGATGAGCAGTTCTTC. This sequence encodes CASSFRDSGFDEQFF.

This rearrangement joins TRBV10-3 to TRBJ2-7; 7 bases fit TRBD2. This CDR3 comprises 14 residues. The junction had 5 bases not matched to a gene; V was cut back by 6 bases and J by 0 bases. From germline, CDR1 is ENHRY and CDR2 SYGVKD. The CDR3 nucleotides are TGTGCCATCAGCACGGGGGGTTACTCCTACGAGCAGTACTTC. This encodes CAISTGGYSYEQYF.

This chain connects TRBV7-8 to TRBJ2-2, with 10 bases matching TRBD2. Germline V gene sequence: CDR1 SGHVS, CDR2 FQNEAQ. This CDR3 has 16 amino acids. Trimming removed 3 bases from V and 7 bases from J; junction bases left unmatched: 8. The CDR3 sequence is CASSLFTSGVNGELFF. Written as DNA, the CDR3 is TGTGCCAGCAGCTTGTTTACTAGCGGGGTAAACGGGGAGCTGTTTTTT.

This clone was detected only a few times. This rearrangement joins TRBV20-1 to TRBJ1-1; D ambiguous. CDR3 length: 10 amino acids. V was cut by 3 bases and J by 7 bases, with 6 bases left in between. CDR1 and CDR2 (germline): DFQATT, SNEGSKA (reference sequence). The CDR3 coding sequence is TGCAGTGCTAGGAGGAATGAAGCTTTCTTT. As protein: CSARRNEAFF.

The rearrangement joins TRBV28 to TRBJ2-7; D might be TRBD1 (6 bases). The V end lost 6 bases, the J end lost 3 bases, and 18 bases lay between the germline ends. This CDR3 spans 15 amino acids. Germline CDR1 and CDR2: MDHEN and SYDVKM. CDR3 region: CASSLTWTVVYEQYF. The DNA of the CDR3 is TGTGCCAGCAGCCTGACCTGGACAGTCGTCTACGAGCAGTACTTC.

This rearrangement joins TRBV21-1 to TRBJ1-2; TRBD1 is the table's D call and was not checked against the DNA. TRBV21-1 constitutes a pseudogene. The CDR3 spans 15 residues. The CDR3, as DNA: TGTGCCAGCAGCAAGCTTCCCGGGACACAGTATGGCTACACCTTC. Protein product: CASSKLPGTQYGYTF.

The rearrangement links TRBV7-6 to TRBJ2-7; 7 bases are shared with TRBD2. V shed 5 bases, J shed 2 bases, and the junction held 6 bases outside the gene matches. The CDR3 has 14 residues. CDR1 is SGHVS and CDR2 is FNYEAQ in the germline V gene. CDR3 residues: CASSTGLTPYEQYF. As DNA, the CDR3 is TGTGCCAGCAGCACGGGACTAACCCCCTACGAGCAGTACTTC.

V is TRBV18 and J is TRBJ2-1; 9 bases map to TRBD2. V shed 4 bases and J 3 bases; nucleotides not matched to a gene: 7. CDR3 length equals 16 residues. The germline gives CDR1 KGHSH, CDR2 LQKENI. The CDR3 spells CASSRQTSGGYNEQFF. In DNA form, the CDR3 reads TGTGCCAGCTCACGACAGACTAGCGGAGGCTACAATGAGCAGTTCTTC.

The chain recombines TRBV2 with TRBJ2-7, with 7 bases matching TRBD2. V shed 1 base, J shed 2 bases, and the junction held 11 bases outside the gene matches. The CDR3 runs to 17 residues. The germline gives CDR1 SNHLY, CDR2 FYNNEI. CDR3 nucleotides: TGTGCCAGCAGTGAAGTCGAGACTAGCAGTAGGCCCTACGAGCAGTACTTC. It is translated as CASSEVETSSRPYEQYF.

The chain carries TRBV7-6 and TRBJ2-3; 11 positions match TRBD2. J gave up 3 bases and V 5 bases, and 7 bases lay outside the gene matches. Germline CDR1 SGHVS, CDR2 FNYEAQ. The CDR3 has 16 residues. For the CDR3, the DNA is TGTGCCAGCAGCCCCATAGCGGGAGGGGTAACAGATACGCAGTATTTT. Translating it yields CASSPIAGGVTDTQYF.

The chain couples TRBV23-1 to TRBJ1-5; no clear D. TRBV23-1 is an ORF, with its function uncertain. V was cut by 4 bases and J by 3 bases, with 16 bases left in between. This CDR3 is 16 amino acids long. The CDR3 region is CASSPHPTRTNQPQHF. In nucleotides, the CDR3 is TGCGCCAGCAGTCCACACCCCACCAGAACCAATCAGCCCCAGCATTTT.

The V gene is TRBV7-9, the J gene TRBJ1-2, with a tentative D call TRBD1 (6 bases). This CDR3 contains 15 residues. CDR1 and CDR2 (germline): SEHNR, FQNEAQ (reference sequence). V was shortened by 1 base and J by 6 bases, with 15 bases between the two germline ends. CDR3 in DNA: TGTGCCAGCAGCTTAGGTTCCAGCAGACAGGATGGCTACACCTTC. Translated: CASSLGSSRQDGYTF.

The chain is built from TRBV11-2 and TRBJ1-1; D uncertain. CDR3 length equals 13 residues. Trimming removed 5 bases at V and 3 bases at J, with 10 bases between. Germline loops: CDR1 SGHAT, CDR2 FQNNGV. The CDR3 reads CASSNRSYTEAFF. The CDR3 DNA is TGTGCCAGCAGCAACCGGTCGTACACTGAAGCTTTCTTT.

The chain joins TRBV5-1 to TRBJ2-2, with TRBD2 matching over 7 bases. With 8 bases clipped from V and 3 bases from J, the junction kept 10 bases outside the gene matches. This CDR3 contains 15 residues. The germline CDR1 and CDR2 sequences are SGHRS and YFSETQ. The CDR3 spells CASNEGSGYTGELFF. The CDR3 nucleotides are TGCGCCAGTAACGAGGGTAGCGGGTACACCGGGGAGCTGTTTTTT. The full variable domain, its missing parts supplied by reference TRBV5-1 and TRBJ2-2, is KAGVTQTPRYLIKTRGQQVTLSCSPISGHRSVSWYQQTPGQGLQFLFEYFSETQRNKGNFPGRFSGRQFSNSRSEMNVSTLELGDSALYLCASNEGSGYTGELFFGEGSRLTVL.

The chain couples TRBV5-1 to TRBJ1-1; D is unclear. From germline, CDR1 is SGHRS and CDR2 YFSETQ. CDR3 length equals 15 residues. The V end was cut by 4 bases, the J end by 6 bases, with 19 bases between. The CDR3 DNA follows: TGCGCCAGCAGCCCTGGATTTGACACGGTCGCTGAAGCTTTCTTT. Translating it yields CASSPGFDTVAEAFF.

The chain joins TRBV6-1 to TRBJ2-7, with 7 nucleotides matching TRBD2. This CDR3 region has 15 residues. CDR1 is MNHNS, CDR2 SASEGT, per germline. Trimming took 4 bases from V and 2 from J; bases not matched to a gene: 8. Here the CDR3 reads CASSVTSAPAYEQYF. CDR3 sequence (DNA): TGTGCCAGCAGTGTCACTAGCGCACCAGCCTACGAGCAGTACTTC.

The V call is TRBV28, the J call TRBJ2-7, with D possibly TRBD2 on 5 matching bases. Germline V CDR1 and CDR2: MDHEN, SYDVKM. V lost 5 bases, J lost 7 bases, and 18 bases lay in between. This CDR3 comprises 14 residues. CDR3 residues: CASSERTDPTEQYF. CDR3 nucleotides: TGTGCCAGCAGTGAAAGGACTGATCCTACGGAGCAGTACTTC. The full variable domain, in which reference TRBV28 and TRBJ2-7 provide the parts outside the CDR3, is DVKVTQSSRYLVKRTGEKVFLECVQDMDHENMFWYRQDPGLGLRLIYFSYDVKMKEKGDIPEGYSVSREKKERFSLILESASTNQTSMYLCASSERTDPTEQYFGPGTRLTVT.

The sample holds one count of this clone. The V and J genes are TRBV7-2 and TRBJ2-5, with D unclear. CDR1 and CDR2 (germline): SGHTA, FQGNSA. V was shortened by 6 bases and J by 5 bases, with 16 bases between the two germline ends. The CDR3 runs to 14 residues. The CDR3: CASRQSTIYETQYF. The CDR3 DNA is TGTGCCAGCAGACAAAGTACTATTTATGAGACCCAGTACTTC.

The chain recombines TRBV6-1 with TRBJ2-7, with D possibly TRBD1 on 6 matching bases. Deletions cut 0 bases from V and 3 bases from J, with 12 bases between. Looked up from germline, CDR1 is MNHNS and CDR2 is SASEGT. The CDR3 runs to 15 residues. CDR3 region: CASSEARGTLYEQYF. In nucleotides, the CDR3 is TGTGCCAGCAGTGAAGCGAGGGGGACCCTCTACGAGCAGTACTTC.

The chain has TRBV6-6 and TRBJ2-7, with 9 bases identical to TRBD1. From germline, CDR1 is MNHNY and CDR2 SVGAGI (reference sequence). The CDR3 contains 14 residues. V was pared by 7 bases and J by 4 bases, with 8 bases of the junction left unmatched. Written as DNA, the CDR3 is TGTGCCAGCACCTACGGGACAGGGTTGTACGAGCAGTACTTC. Translation gives CASTYGTGLYEQYF.

This chain links TRBV15 with TRBJ1-1; perhaps TRBD1 as D (5 bases). This CDR3 region has 13 residues. Deletions cut 4 bases from V and 5 bases from J, with 11 bases between. The germline gives CDR1 LNHNV, CDR2 YYDKDF (reference sequence). The CDR3 loop is CATSMQGKTEAFF. The CDR3 nucleotides read TGTGCCACCAGCATGCAGGGAAAGACTGAAGCTTTCTTT.

The chain employs TRBV11-2 and TRBJ2-7, with 7 nucleotides matching TRBD2. Losses at the gene ends were 3 bases for V and 5 bases for J; bases not matched to a gene: 10. Per the germline V gene, CDR1 is SGHAT and CDR2 is FQNNGV. This CDR3 comprises 15 residues. The DNA for the CDR3 is TGTGCCAGCAGCTTCCCTCGACGCGGGAGCAACGAGCAGTACTTC. Its translation is CASSFPRRGSNEQYF.

The rearrangement links TRBV6-6 to TRBJ1-4, with 7 bases aligning to TRBD1. Germline-derived CDR1 and CDR2 are MNHNY and SVGAGI (reference sequence). This CDR3 contains 15 residues. V shed 5 bases, J shed 0 bases, and the junction held 3 bases outside the gene matches. The CDR3 DNA sequence: TGTGCCAGCAGTCGGACAGGTACAACTAATGAAAAACTGTTTTTT. Residues: CASSRTGTTNEKLFF.

The table lists this clone with a count of one. The V gene is TRBV29-1, the J gene TRBJ1-4, with a weak D call TRBD1 (5 bases). The CDR3 has 12 amino acids. The V gene lost 6 bases and the J gene lost 7 bases, with 12 bases spanning the gap. Germline CDR1 SQVTM, CDR2 ANQGSEA. In DNA, the CDR3 is TGCAGCGTCGCAGGGTTATCTGAAAAACTGTTTTTT. Amino acid sequence: CSVAGLSEKLFF.

The chain recombines TRBV5-4 with TRBJ2-1; 9 bases align to TRBD2. V lost 4 bases, J lost 5 bases, and 7 bases stayed unmatched. This CDR3 contains 15 residues. The germline gives CDR1 SGHNT, CDR2 YYREEE (reference sequence). This CDR3 reads CASSISGSSDNEQFF. DNA for the CDR3: TGTGCCAGCAGCATTAGCGGGAGTAGCGACAATGAGCAGTTCTTC.

The CDR3 bases are TGTGCCAGCAGCAACCGGGACTACACAGATACGCAGTATTTT. This encodes CASSNRDYTDTQYF. The V and J genes are TRBV28 and TRBJ2-3, with 7 bases lining up with TRBD2. CDR1 is MDHEN, CDR2 SYDVKM, per germline. V lost 6 bases, J lost 2 bases, and 5 bases stayed unmatched. This CDR3 has 14 residues.